Following are 30 T cell receptor beta chains from one sample sequenced in a study of tumor-infiltrating lymphocytes in primary liver carcinoma. The study co-extracted DNA and RNA from approximately 20-30 mg of unsorted bulk tissue. TCR beta cDNA was prepared out of about 510 ng total RNA by means of a constant-region primer. TCR beta libraries came from three nested multiplex PCR rounds using slightly modified ARM-PCR. The first two PCR rounds used TRBV1-TRBV30 primers with a Cbeta primer, roughly 10 cycles each. From the multiplex PCR reads, TCRdb called clonotypes with MiXCR, one entry per CDR3 protein. The sample consists of over 45,000 distinct CDR3 sequences, 65% to 80% of them appearing once. Sequencing was done on a sample of liver tumor tissue from sampling region 5. The sample's subset: tumor region T5, tumor centre. The receptor source for this set is a man aged 40-55 years with primary liver carcinoma and hepatitis B virus infection.

This clonotype was seen a handful of times. At one end, the junction sequence differs from germline, possibly due to a read error. CDR3 coding DNA: TGTGCCAGCATCTTAGCCAATGGGCAGTTCTTC. Its protein is CASILANGQFF. The rearrangement joins TRBV11-2 to TRBJ2-1; unclear D gene. Germline lookup yields CDR1 SGHAT and CDR2 FQNNGV. This CDR3 spans 11 amino acids.

V is TRBV11-2 and J is TRBJ2-1; 7 nucleotides agree with TRBD2. V dropped 3 bases and J dropped 15; count of bases not matched to a gene: 11. The CDR3 is made up of 13 amino acids. Germline values: CDR1 SGHAT, CDR2 FQNNGV. The CDR3 reads CASSLGAGEGRFF. The CDR3 DNA reads as TGTGCCAGCAGCTTGGGTGCGGGGGAAGGGCGGTTCTTC.

The J gene is TRBJ2-3, the V gene TRBV10-3; the D call may be TRBD1 or TRBD2 (5 bases each). Germline values: CDR1 ENHRY, CDR2 SYGVKD. CDR3 length: 18 residues. Trimming took off 0 bases at V and 1 base at J, with 17 bases between the two ends. Here the CDR3 DNA reads TGTGCCATCAGTGAGTCGCTCATAGGGGCCGGGGGCACAGATACGCAGTATTTT. Its protein is CAISESLIGAGGTDTQYF.

This clonotype was seen a single time. This may stem from a read error, because a much larger clone lies one nucleotide away. The V and J genes are TRBV6-4 and TRBJ2-3; 10 bases agree with TRBD2. The CDR3 totals 16 residues. Losses at the gene ends were 3 bases for V and 0 bases for J; bases not matched to a gene: 3. CDR1 and CDR2 (germline): MRHNA, SNTAGT. CDR3 sequence (DNA): TGTGCCAGCAGTGAATCTAGCGGGAGAAGCACAGATACGCAGTATTTT. Translated, it gives CASSESSGRSTDTQYF.

This clonotype was observed at least ten times. The chain is built from TRBV10-3 and TRBJ2-6; D may be TRBD2 (5 bases). Germline V lookup: CDR1 ENHRY, CDR2 SYGVKD. V was trimmed by 6 bases and J by 0 bases, leaving 12 bases between them. The CDR3 contains 16 residues. The CDR3 region is CAISSGFLSGANVLTF. The CDR3 bases are TGTGCCATCAGCAGCGGATTCCTCTCTGGGGCCAACGTCCTGACTTTC.

This clonotype has a handful of counts. A much larger clone differs from this one at a single base, so this may be a read error. The chain combines TRBV13 with TRBJ2-2; TRBD2 matches 11 bases. The V segment lost 8 bases and the J segment 1 base; nucleotides outside the gene matches: 9. The length of the CDR3 is 17 residues. Germline CDR1 and CDR2: PRHDT and FYEKMQ (reference sequence). The CDR3 region is CASGPQGTSGNTGELFF. CDR3 bases: TGTGCCAGCGGCCCCCAAGGGACTAGCGGGAACACCGGGGAGCTGTTTTTT.

Comment on this clonotype: A junction boundary mismatches the germline segment, possibly from a read error. This sequence joins TRBV6-6 and TRBJ1-4, with 8 bases fitting TRBD1. The germline V gene has CDR1 MNHNY and CDR2 SVGAGI (reference sequence). The CDR3 consists of 14 residues. The CDR3 protein is CASSKGQDYEKLFF. The CDR3 coding sequence is TGTGCCAGCAGTAAGGGACAGGACTATGAAAAGCTGTTTTTT.

In the case of this clonotype: Germline and junction disagree at one end, which may indicate a read error. The CDR3 sequence: CAISEATGPVGNQPQHF. CDR3 coding DNA: TGTGCCATCAGTGAGGCAACAGGGCCGGTGGGCAATCAGCCCCAGCATTTT. V is TRBV12-3 or TRBV12-4 and J is TRBJ1-5; D may be TRBD1 (6 bases). The CDR3 consists of 17 residues.

On this clonotype itself: This may come from a read error, since a much larger clone is one base off. J is TRBJ1-1 and V is TRBV5-1; 7 bases map to TRBD1. Per germline, CDR1 SGHRS and CDR2 YFSETQ. The CDR3 spans 14 residues. The CDR3 nucleotides are TGCGCCATCAGCTTGGATCCAGGGGGTAGTGAAGCTTCCTTT. Translated: CAISLDPGGSEASF.

With respect to this clonotype: One junction end disagrees with the germline gene, perhaps due to a read error. The chain employs TRBV10-2 and TRBJ2-5; D possibly corresponds to TRBD2 (5 bases). This CDR3 is built from 15 residues. Germline V gives CDR1 WSHSY, CDR2 SAAADI. The CDR3 sequence: CASSEGLPIQATQYF. CDR3 nucleotide sequence: TGTGCCAGCAGTGAAGGACTGCCCATCCAAGCGACCCAGTACTTC.

Details on this clonotype: Likely a read error: the CDR3 ends without its conserved phenylalanine or tryptophan. The chain is built from TRBV10-3 and TRBJ2-5; TRBD1 is a possible D gene (6 bases). CDR3 length: 14 residues. In germline, CDR1 is ENHRY, CDR2 SYGVKD. The CDR3 region is CAISPGDGQETQYL. The DNA for the CDR3 is TGTGCTATCAGCCCAGGGGACGGACAAGAGACCCAGTACTTA.

A note on this clonotype: This may stem from a read error, because a much larger clone lies one nucleotide away. This chain joins TRBV30 and TRBJ2-6; D ambiguous. The CDR3 length is 13 residues. Germline V gene lookup returns CDR1 GTSNPN and CDR2 SVGIG (reference sequence). The chain's CDR3 is CAWTVSWANVLTF. The CDR3 DNA reads TGTGCCTGGACAGTCTCTTGGGCCAACGTCCTGACTTTC.

This clonotype showed up many times. A much larger clone sits a single nucleotide away, making a read error possible. J is TRBJ2-5 and V is TRBV6-5; 7 bases are shared with TRBD2. This CDR3 comprises 15 residues. CDR1 is MNHEY, CDR2 SVGAGI, per germline. CDR3 sequence (DNA): TGTGCCAGCAGTAGGGAGGGAAGGCCCCAAGAGGCCCAGTACTTC. Translated: CASSREGRPQEAQYF.

Regarding this clonotype: The junction and the germline gene differ at one end; a read error may be behind it. The rearrangement joins TRBV6-5 to TRBJ2-1; the D gene is possibly TRBD2 (6 bases). Germline-derived CDR1 and CDR2 are MNHEY and SVGAGI. This CDR3 region has 17 residues. The CDR3 here is CASSYTGVGVSYNEQFF. CDR3 DNA: TGTGCCAGCAGTTACACGGGAGTGGGGGTATCCTACAATGAACAGTTCTTT.

This chain uses TRBV6-5 with TRBJ2-7, with 9 bases fitting TRBD2. The CDR3 runs to 17 residues. J gave up 8 bases and V 5 bases, and 19 bases lay outside the gene matches. CDR1 and CDR2 (germline): MNHEY, SVGAGI. CDR3 in amino acids: CASSRAETAGGGYKQYF. The CDR3 nucleotides read TGTGCCAGCAGTCGCGCGGAGACAGCGGGAGGTGGGTACAAGCAGTACTTC.

This clonotype showed up many times. The V call is TRBV12-3 or TRBV12-4, the J call TRBJ2-1, with TRBD2 identical over 10 bases. Germline trimming cut 3 bases from V and 2 bases from J; bases unmatched to any gene: 1. The CDR3 contains 15 residues. DNA for the CDR3: TGTGCCAGCAGTTTGGGGACTAGCGCCTACAATGAGCAGTTCTTC. Protein sequence: CASSLGTSAYNEQFF.

This clonotype was recorded at least ten times. The V call is TRBV6-5, the J call TRBJ1-2; D is undetermined. The CDR3 is 12 residues long. V gave up 0 bases and J gave up 4 bases, with 3 bases separating them. The germline CDR1 and CDR2 sequences are MNHEY and SVGAGI. CDR3 sequence reads: CASSYSGYGYTF. DNA of the CDR3: TGTGCCAGCAGTTACTCAGGCTATGGCTACACCTTC.

The rearrangement uses TRBV10-3 and TRBJ1-3; D is perhaps TRBD1 (5 bases). The CDR3 runs to 16 residues. Per the germline V gene, CDR1 is ENHRY and CDR2 is SYGVKD. V was trimmed by 7 bases and J by 4 bases, leaving 20 bases between them. In DNA form, the CDR3 reads TGTGCCATCAATCCGGCCGGACACAACTCCGGAAACACCATATATTTT. As protein: CAINPAGHNSGNTIYF.

This clonotype was seen repeatedly, ten times or more. The rearrangement links TRBV12-3 or TRBV12-4 to TRBJ1-3; a weak D match, TRBD1 (6 bases). The CDR3 spans 13 residues. V dropped 7 bases and J dropped 2 bases, with 9 bases sitting between them. The CDR3, as DNA: TGTGCCAGCACCTGGACAGCTGGAAACACCATATATTTT. Translated, it gives CASTWTAGNTIYF.

In the case of this clonotype: The DNA is omitted, as the CDR3 cannot be located on it reliably, and the CDR3 follows TCRdb's listing. This chain links TRBV11-2 with TRBJ2-2; the DNA was not compared with TRBD1, the D call given in the table. The CDR3 numbers 15 amino acids, ends counted. CDR1 is SGHAT, CDR2 FQNNGV, per germline. The CDR3 region is CASNLVGRGTGELLF.

This clonotype was seen only once. A much larger clone is a single base away; this may be a read error. The genes are TRBV11-2 and TRBJ2-7; 9 bases are a match to TRBD1. The CDR3 runs to 15 residues. Germline V gene sequence: CDR1 SGHAT, CDR2 FQNNGV. The CDR3 DNA is TGTGTCAGCAGCTTACGATGGACAGGGGAAAGCGAGCAGTACTTC. The encoded protein is CVSSLRWTGESEQYF.

About this clonotype: Since the CDR3 does not end with the conserved phenylalanine or tryptophan, this likely comes from a read error. The chain uses TRBV11-2 and TRBJ1-3, with no clear D. Germline CDR1 reads SGHAT; CDR2 reads FQNNGV. The length of the CDR3 is 16 residues. The V end lost 9 bases, the J end lost 0 bases, and 18 bases lay between the germline ends. The CDR3 region has the DNA TGTGCCAGTAGGTTAGATCTAGACTACTCTGGAAACACCATATATGTT. Amino acid sequence: CASRLDLDYSGNTIYV.

About this clonotype itself: The junction differs from germline at one of its ends, possibly a read error. The rearrangement joins TRBV12-3 or TRBV12-4 to TRBJ2-1; D possibly corresponds to TRBD2 (6 bases). This CDR3 comprises 15 residues. In nucleotides, the CDR3 is TGTGCCAGCAGTTTCGGGGGAACCTCCCACAATGGGCAGCTCTTC. Amino acid sequence: CASSFGGTSHNGQLF.

On this clonotype: One end of the junction is discordant with germline, which a read error may explain. The CDR3 coding sequence is TGCGCCAACAGCCCCCTAGCGGGAGGAACACAAGAGACCCAGTACTTC. It translates to CANSPLAGGTQETQYF. The chain is built from TRBV5-1 and TRBJ2-5; 11 bases line up with TRBD2. Germline-derived CDR1 and CDR2 are SGHRS and YFSETQ. This CDR3 spans 16 amino acids.

As concerns this clonotype: A read error may account for a junction end that differs from germline. The rearrangement links TRBV15 to TRBJ2-2, with 8 bases identical to TRBD1. The germline gives CDR1 LNHNV, CDR2 YYDKDF (reference sequence). The CDR3 has 14 amino acids. CDR3 sequence reads: CATSRTGDTGELSF. The CDR3 DNA reads as TGTGCCACCAGCAGGACAGGGGACACCGGGGAGCTGTCTTTT. The whole variable domain, remainder taken from reference TRBV15 and TRBJ2-2, is DAMVIQNPRYQVTQFGKPVTLSCSQTLNHNVMYWYQQKSSQAPKLLFHYYDKDFNNEADTPDNFQSRRPNTSFCFLDIRSPGLGDTAMYLCATSRTGDTGELSFGEGSRLTVL.

A note on this clonotype: The conserved final phenylalanine or tryptophan is absent from the CDR3, which likely points to a read error. The chain combines TRBV6-5 with TRBJ2-2; D unresolved. The CDR3 sequence is 14 residues long. Germline V gene sequence: CDR1 MNHEY, CDR2 SVGAGI. CDR3 DNA sequence: TGTGACAGCAGATATAAGGAGTACACCGGGGAGCTGTTTATT. This translates into CDSRYKEYTGELFI.

The sample holds many counts of this clonotype. This chain uses TRBV4-1 with TRBJ1-1; D not certain. There are 14 residues in the CDR3. Germline V gives CDR1 MGHRA, CDR2 YSYEKL. The V gene lost 7 bases and the J gene lost 0 bases, with 12 bases spanning the gap. CDR3 nucleotide sequence: TGCGCCAGCACCCTAAGTGGTATGAACACTGAAGCTTTCTTT. Translation gives CASTLSGMNTEAFF.

This clonotype appeared many times. The chain recombines TRBV25-1 with TRBJ2-3; D gene uncertain. The CDR3 totals 15 residues. Trimming cost V 5 bases and J 0 bases, with 12 bases left between them. Germline CDR1 reads MGHDK; CDR2 reads SYGVNS. This CDR3 reads CASSPPGTSTDTQYF. The CDR3 DNA follows: TGTGCCAGCAGTCCGCCCGGTACTAGCACAGATACGCAGTATTTT.

With regard to this clonotype: Germline and junction disagree at one end, which may indicate a read error. The J gene is TRBJ2-6, the V gene TRBV10-3; possibly TRBD1 for D (5 bases). The length of the CDR3 is 13 residues. CDR1 ENHRY and CDR2 SYGVKD come from the germline V gene. Here the CDR3 DNA reads TGTGCCATCGGGAACTCTGGGGCCAACGTCCAGACTTTC. It is translated as CAIGNSGANVQTF.

This clonotype was found many times. This rearrangement joins TRBV12-3 or TRBV12-4 to TRBJ2-7; 7 bases line up with TRBD1. This CDR3 comprises 14 residues. V shed 6 bases, J shed 2 bases, and the junction held 7 bases outside the gene matches. The CDR3, as DNA: TGTGCCAGCAGCCCCCGGGACAGAACCTACGAGCAGTACTTC. It yields the protein CASSPRDRTYEQYF.